This note documents a single T cell receptor (beta chain) sequence. No antigen is known for it. These data are taken from a study of T cell repertoires in cytomegalovirus infection. On the study more broadly: Used in the study were CMV epitopes, some recently identified and HLA-C-restricted, others well-studied and HLA-B-restricted. CMV infection and matching HLA type were both indicated by public TCR beta signatures.

TCRdb reanalysed the reads using MiXCR and keeps one entry per CDR3 protein. The sample includes roughly 920,000 distinct CDR3 sequences, 31% of them seen just once. Notes on the study in general: Dominant in the ex vivo response were TCR beta clonotypes restricted by HLA-C and specific for CMV. Frequencies of public TCR beta families were cumulated, and this identified carriers of CMV plus the relevant HLA.

Germline V gene lookup returns CDR1 LGHDT and CDR2 YNNKEL (reference sequence). The CDR3 sequence is 17 residues long. Trimming removed 3 bases from V and 5 bases from J; junction bases left unmatched: 9. The sample was cultured CD8+ T cells from PBMCs, taken from culture after CMV antigen stimulation. The V call is TRBV3-1, the J call TRBJ2-2; TRBD2 agrees at 10 bases. The origin of this receptor is a human donor in good health (CMV status not recorded). Some clones in this sample may be carry-over from other donors' samples. The CDR3 nucleotides are TGTGCCAGCAGCCACGATACTAGCGGGGAAGGGACCGGGGAGCTGTTTTTT. It is translated as CASSHDTSGEGTGELFF. The whole variable domain, remainder taken from reference TRBV3-1 and TRBJ2-2, is DTAVSQTPKYLVTQMGNDKSIKCEQNLGHDTMYWYKQDSKKFLKIMFSYNNKELIINETVPNRFSPKSPDKAHLNLHINSLELGDSAVYFCASSHDTSGEGTGELFFGEGSRLTVL.